A selection of T cell receptor beta chains follows, all from one sample in a study of graft-versus-host responses after intestinal transplantation. Sequenced by immunoSEQ multiplex PCR; TCRdb stores in-frame clones only, minus some. The repertoire includes 65,000 to 90,000 clones, 92% of them detected once, and roughly 0.37% sits in the top ten. Which antigens these TCRs recognize remains unknown. This sample comprised unstimulated CD8+ T cells sorted from spleen or lymph node cells, obtained before transplant. The receptors derive from a human donor who was the organ donor for an intestinal transplant. The CDR3 runs from the conserved cysteine through the conserved F or W. A D gene is named only where the DNA matches it firmly. Part of the rows lack a size; the others show once, few, many or a class for expanded clones.

clone size,V gene,D gene,J gene,CDR3 DNA,CDR3 protein
.,TRBV7-2,.,TRBJ1-1,TGTGCCAGCAGCGTTACAGGGAACATGAACACTGAAGCTTTCTTT,CASSVTGNMNTEAFF
.,TRBV7-9,TRBD1,TRBJ1-4,TGTGCCAGCAGCTCCCTTGACAGGGCCAGGGGTGAAAAACTGTTTTTT,CASSSLDRARGEKLFF
once,TRBV15,.,TRBJ1-3,TGTGCCACCAGCAGAGATGCCGGGACAGGAAACACCATATATTTT,CATSRDAGTGNTIYF
.,TRBV27,.,TRBJ1-2,TGTGCCAGCAGTTATCAAGCCGGGTCAAACTATGGCTACACCTTC,CASSYQAGSNYGYTF
.,TRBV11-2,.,TRBJ1-6,TGTGCCAGCAGCCTCTATAATTCACCCCTCCACTTT,CASSLYNSPLHF
.,TRBV4-3,TRBD2,TRBJ2-7,TGCGCCAGCAGCCAATCTCCAGCGGGGGGCCGATACGAGCAGTACTTC,CASSQSPAGGRYEQYF
.,TRBV6-6,TRBD1,TRBJ1-1,TGTGCCAGCAGCGTAGGACAGGATTACGTGGGAGCTTTCTTT,CASSVGQDYVGAFF
.,TRBV4-3,TRBD1,TRBJ2-2,TGCGCCAGCAGCCAAGCTGAGACAGGGGGGAACACCGGGGAGCTGTTTTTT,CASSQAETGGNTGELFF
.,TRBV27,TRBD2,TRBJ2-7,TGTGCCAGCAGTTTGGCGGCGGGGGGCCCCTACGAGCAGTACTTC,CASSLAAGGPYEQYF
.,TRBV11-2,.,TRBJ1-4,TGTGCCAGCAGCCCGCAGGTTTCTGCTAATGAAAAACTGTTTTTT,CASSPQVSANEKLFF
.,TRBV28,.,TRBJ2-3,TGTGCCAGCAGTTCGGTGGGGCTGGGGACAGATACGCAGTATTTT,CASSSVGLGTDTQYF
.,TRBV4-3,.,TRBJ1-2,TGCGCCAGCAGCCACAGTTCCACCACAGGGAGCGACTATGGCTACACCTTC,CASSHSSTTGSDYGYTF
once,TRBV5-1,.,TRBJ1-4,TGCGCCAGCAGCCTTCATCCCACAGAGACTAATGAAAAACTGTTTTTT,CASSLHPTETNEKLFF
.,TRBV11-2,.,TRBJ1-1,TGTGCCAGCAGCTTAGGGGGGGTGAACACTGAAGCTTTCTTT,CASSLGGVNTEAFF
.,TRBV19,TRBD2,TRBJ2-1,TGTGCCAGTAGTATTGCCCTTAGCGGGGCAACCGGTTATCGTGAGCAGTTCTTC,CASSIALSGATGYREQFF
.,TRBV5-6,.,TRBJ1-1,TGTGCCAGCAGCCCCAGGTTGGTCGGTGAAGCTTTCTTT,CASSPRLVGEAFF
.,TRBV2,TRBD2,TRBJ2-1,TGTGCCAGCAGTGAAGCCCCCCTGGGTTGGACTAGCGGGAGGAGCTCCTACAATGAGCAGTTCTTC,CASSEAPLGWTSGRSSYNEQFF
.,TRBV4-3,TRBD1,TRBJ2-7,TGCGCCAGCAGCCAAGATGGGACAGGGAGCGACGAGCAGTACTTC,CASSQDGTGSDEQYF
.,TRBV7-3,.,TRBJ2-1,TGTGCCAGCAGCTTAAGTGGACTGTTCTACAATGAGCAGTTCTTC,CASSLSGLFYNEQFF
.,TRBV7-8,TRBD2,TRBJ2-2,TGTGCCAGCAGCTTAGTGACAGCGGGGGCCCCCGGGGAGCTGTTTTTT,CASSLVTAGAPGELFF
.,TRBV19,TRBD1,TRBJ2-7,TGTGCCACTGGACAGGGGGCACCCCTGGGGCAGTACTTC,CATGQGAPLGQYF
.,TRBV27,TRBD2,TRBJ2-7,TGTGCCAGCAGGGTAGCGGGGGGCCCCTACGAGCAGTACTTC,CASRVAGGPYEQYF
.,TRBV4-3,.,TRBJ2-5,TGCGCCAGCAGCCAGGAGCTAGCCCATGAGACCCAGTACTTC,CASSQELAHETQYF
.,TRBV6-1,TRBD2,TRBJ2-1,TGTGCCAGCAGTGAAGGTGTTTGGGAGGGGCTGGGGGAGCAGTTCTTC,CASSEGVWEGLGEQFF
.,TRBV2,TRBD1,TRBJ2-4,TGTGCCAGCAGTGTAGGTCCAGGGGGCGGCGAGGAATCGGACATTCAGTACTTC,CASSVGPGGGEESDIQYF
.,TRBV19,TRBD1,TRBJ2-1,TGTGCCAGTAGTATTGTGACAGGGTCCTACAATGAGCAGTTCTTC,CASSIVTGSYNEQFF
.,TRBV2,TRBD1,TRBJ1-1,TGTGCCAGCAGGCAAGGGACAGGGGTACTGAACACTGAAGCTTTCTTT,CASRQGTGVLNTEAFF
.,TRBV7-9,TRBD2,TRBJ2-1,TGTGCCAGCAGCGATCGGGGGGGCCCCTACAATGAGCAGTTCTTC,CASSDRGGPYNEQFF
.,TRBV4-3,.,TRBJ1-1,TGCGCCAGCAGCCAAGAGTTCGGGGCAGGGGCTGAAGCTTTCTTT,CASSQEFGAGAEAFF
.,TRBV5-4,.,TRBJ2-7,TGTGCCAGCAGCCATCAAACGGGACACCTCTACGAGCAGTACTTC,CASSHQTGHLYEQYF
.,TRBV28,.,TRBJ2-7,TGTGCCAGCAGTTTATCACGGGAGCAGTACTTC,CASSLSREQYF
.,TRBV10-3,TRBD2,TRBJ2-7,TGTGCCATCAGTGAGTCTCGACTAGCGGAGAACTACGAGCAGTACTTC,CAISESRLAENYEQYF
.,TRBV29-1,TRBD2,TRBJ2-3,TGCAGCGCCTCTCTGTGGGACTACACAGATACGCAGTATTTT,CSASLWDYTDTQYF
.,TRBV9,.,TRBJ2-1,TGTGCCAGCAGCGTTGGGGCAGGGCCCTACAATGAGCAGTTCTTC,CASSVGAGPYNEQFF
once,TRBV12-5,.,TRBJ2-1,TGTGCTAGTGGTTTCGGGGATGAGCAGTTCTTC,CASGFGDEQFF
once,TRBV10-2,.,TRBJ1-4,TGCGCCAGCAGTGAGTCGCCGGGGAGCTTTTATGAAAAACTGTTTTTT,CASSESPGSFYEKLFF
.,TRBV27,.,TRBJ1-1,TGTGCCAGCAGTTTGGGGGGACTTAACACTGAAGCTTTCTTT,CASSLGGLNTEAFF
.,TRBV9,TRBD1,TRBJ2-3,TGTGCCAGCAGCGTACAGGGGGCTCGGACAGATACGCAGTATTTT,CASSVQGARTDTQYF
.,TRBV9,.,TRBJ2-7,TGTGCCAGCAGCGTAGGGGTGGGCAGCTCCTACGAGCAGTACTTC,CASSVGVGSSYEQYF
.,TRBV19,.,TRBJ2-2,TGTGCCAGTAGTATCTTGGCCACCGGGGAGCTGTTTTTT,CASSILATGELFF
.,TRBV28,.,TRBJ2-2,TGTGCCAGCAACTTGCGGAGGCATACCGGGGAGCTGTTTTTT,CASNLRRHTGELFF